The rows below give T cell receptor beta chains drawn from one sample of a study of CD8 T cells in Susac syndrome. TCRdb reprocessed the immunoSEQ multiplex PCR reads with MiXCR, giving one entry per CDR3 protein. The sample yields 100,000 to 150,000 distinct CDR3 sequences, around 94% seen once. The material sequenced was CD8+ T cells from PBMCs. These receptors all come from a human donor with Susac syndrome. Both conserved end residues are part of each CDR3. Fields, in order: CDR3 protein, CDR3 DNA, clone size, D gene, V gene, J gene. D genes are given only for firm matches. Clone size appears in some rows only: once, few, many, or a class for an expanded clone.

CASSEIVWAGYGYTF,TGCGCCAGCAGTGAGATCGTATGGGCAGGCTATGGCTACACCTTC,.,.,TRBV10-2,TRBJ1-2
CASSRDFIEKLFF,TGCGCCAGCAGTCGGGACTTTATCGAAAAACTGTTTTTT,.,.,TRBV4-1,TRBJ1-4
CASWSQGRDEQFF,TGTGCCAGTTGGTCCCAGGGCAGGGATGAGCAGTTCTTC,.,.,TRBV19,TRBJ2-1
CASNLAGVSYNEQFF,TGTGCCAGCAACCTAGCGGGAGTCTCCTACAATGAGCAGTTCTTC,.,TRBD2,TRBV5-4,TRBJ2-1
CSASPGEGPQHF,TGCAGTGCTAGCCCGGGAGAAGGGCCCCAGCATTTT,.,.,TRBV20-1,TRBJ1-5
CASSFYRESGTDTQYF,TGTGCCAGCAGTTTTTACAGGGAATCGGGCACAGATACGCAGTATTTT,.,.,TRBV27,TRBJ2-3
CASSLEEGLYEQYF,TGCGCCAGCAGCTTGGAGGAGGGGCTCTACGAGCAGTACTTC,.,.,TRBV5-1,TRBJ2-7
CASSAGQGYTEAFF,TGTGCCAGCAGCGCTGGACAGGGGTACACTGAAGCTTTCTTT,once,TRBD1,TRBV7-9,TRBJ1-1
CASSASRGLRTGELFF,TGTGCCAGCAGCGCGTCCAGGGGGCTAAGAACCGGGGAGCTGTTTTTT,.,TRBD1,TRBV7-9,TRBJ2-2
CATSTGTEGYEQYF,TGTGCCACCAGCACCGGGACAGAGGGCTACGAGCAGTACTTC,.,TRBD1,TRBV15,TRBJ2-7
CSVPLPGESPGYTF,TGCAGTGTCCCCCTCCCCGGAGAGTCGCCTGGCTACACCTTC,.,.,TRBV20-1,TRBJ1-2
CASSPQGGYNYGYTF,TGTGCCAGCAGCCCGCAGGGGGGATACAACTATGGCTACACCTTC,.,TRBD1,TRBV5-4,TRBJ1-2
CASSRTGDQPQHF,TGTGCCAGCAGTAGGACAGGGGATCAGCCCCAGCATTTT,.,TRBD1,TRBV27,TRBJ1-5
CAWSEGEAFF,TGTGCCTGGAGTGAGGGTGAAGCTTTCTTT,.,.,TRBV30,TRBJ1-1
CASSQDPFVDGYTF,TGTGCCAGCAGCCAAGATCCGTTCGTGGATGGCTACACCTTC,.,.,TRBV14,TRBJ1-2
CASSASQGNSEKLFF,TGTGCCAGCAGTGCCTCACAGGGGAATTCTGAAAAACTGTTTTTT,.,TRBD1,TRBV25-1,TRBJ1-4
CASSSPSEEQFF,TGTGCCAGCAGCTCCCCTTCGGAAGAGCAGTTCTTC,.,.,TRBV7-8,TRBJ2-1